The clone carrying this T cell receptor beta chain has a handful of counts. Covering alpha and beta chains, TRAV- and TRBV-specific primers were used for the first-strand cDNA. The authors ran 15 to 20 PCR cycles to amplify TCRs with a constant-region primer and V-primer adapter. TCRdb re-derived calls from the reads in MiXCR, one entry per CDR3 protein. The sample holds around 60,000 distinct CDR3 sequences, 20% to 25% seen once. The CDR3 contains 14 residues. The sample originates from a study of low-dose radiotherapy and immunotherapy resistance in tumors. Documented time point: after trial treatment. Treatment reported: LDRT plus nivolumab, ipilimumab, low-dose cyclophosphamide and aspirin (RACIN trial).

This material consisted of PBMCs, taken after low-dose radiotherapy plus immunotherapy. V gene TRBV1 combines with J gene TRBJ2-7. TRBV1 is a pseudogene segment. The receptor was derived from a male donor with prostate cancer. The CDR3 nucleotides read TGTGCCAGCAGCTTTCAGGACGGAACCTACGAGCAGTACTTC. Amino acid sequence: CASSFQDGTYEQYF.